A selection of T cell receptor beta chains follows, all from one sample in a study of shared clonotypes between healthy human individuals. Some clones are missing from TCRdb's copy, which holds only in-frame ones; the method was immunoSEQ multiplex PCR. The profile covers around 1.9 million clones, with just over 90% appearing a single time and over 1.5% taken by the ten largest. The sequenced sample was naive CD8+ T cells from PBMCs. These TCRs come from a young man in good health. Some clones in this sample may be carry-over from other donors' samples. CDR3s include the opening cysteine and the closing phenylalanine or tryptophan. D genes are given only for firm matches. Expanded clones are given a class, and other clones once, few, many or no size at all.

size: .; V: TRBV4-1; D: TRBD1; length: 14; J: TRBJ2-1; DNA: TGCGCCAGCCGGCCGGGACAGAATTACAATGAGCAGTTCTTC; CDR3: CASRPGQNYNEQFF
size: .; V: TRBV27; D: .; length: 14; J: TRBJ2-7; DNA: TGTGCCAGCAGTTTATCTGGGACGTACGACGAGCAGTACTTC; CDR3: CASSLSGTYDEQYF
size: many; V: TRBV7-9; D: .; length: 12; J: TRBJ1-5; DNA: TGTGCCAGCAGCTTAGGGGATCAGCCCCAGCATTTT; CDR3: CASSLGDQPQHF
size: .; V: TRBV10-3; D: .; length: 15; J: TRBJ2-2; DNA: TGTGCCATCACCGGGGGTAGCGCCCACACCGGGGAGCTGTTTTTT; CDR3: CAITGGSAHTGELFF
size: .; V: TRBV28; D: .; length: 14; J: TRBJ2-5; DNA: TGTGCCAGCAGTCGAGTTATTGAGGCGGCAACCCAGTACTTC; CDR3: CASSRVIEAATQYF
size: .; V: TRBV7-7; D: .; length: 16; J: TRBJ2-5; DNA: TGTGCCAGCAGCCCCAATTTCGACCCGTACCAAGAGACCCAGTACTTC; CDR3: CASSPNFDPYQETQYF
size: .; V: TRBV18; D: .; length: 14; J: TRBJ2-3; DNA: TGTGCCAGCTCACCGGGGGAGGAGACAGATACGCAGTATTTT; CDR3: CASSPGEETDTQYF
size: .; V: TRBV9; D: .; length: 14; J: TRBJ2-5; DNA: TGTGCCAGCAGCTCAAACAGGCCTCAAGAGACCCAGTACTTC; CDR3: CASSSNRPQETQYF
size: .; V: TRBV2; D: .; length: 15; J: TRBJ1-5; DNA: TGTGCCAGCAGTGAAGGTAGAGCGACCAATCAGCCCCAGCATTTT; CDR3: CASSEGRATNQPQHF
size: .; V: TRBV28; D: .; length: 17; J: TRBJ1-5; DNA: TGTGCCAGCAGTCTACGGGGGGTTCAGGGAACGGGGCAGCCCCAGCATTTT; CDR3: CASSLRGVQGTGQPQHF
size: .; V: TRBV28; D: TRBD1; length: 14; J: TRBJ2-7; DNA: TGTGCCAGCAGTTCCCCGACAGGGCACTACGAGCAGTACTTC; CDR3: CASSSPTGHYEQYF
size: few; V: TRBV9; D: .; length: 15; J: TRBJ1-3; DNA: TGTGCCAGCAGCGTAGCGATTGGTGGTGGAAACACCATATATTTT; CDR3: CASSVAIGGGNTIYF
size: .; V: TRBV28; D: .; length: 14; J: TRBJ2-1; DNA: TGTGCCAGCAGTGTACCCGGGACGTCCAATGAGCAGTTCTTC; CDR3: CASSVPGTSNEQFF
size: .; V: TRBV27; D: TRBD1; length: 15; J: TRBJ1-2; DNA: TGTGCCATCTCCCCGGGACAGGGGGCTTACTATGGCTACACCTTC; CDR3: CAISPGQGAYYGYTF
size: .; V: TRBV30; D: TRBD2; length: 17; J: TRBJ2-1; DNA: TGTGCCTGGAGTACCCTAGCGGGAGGCCACTCCTACAATGAGCAGTTCTTC; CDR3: CAWSTLAGGHSYNEQFF
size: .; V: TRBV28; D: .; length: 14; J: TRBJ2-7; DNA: TGTGCCAGCAGTTTGGGCAGGTCCTCCTACGAGCAGTACTTC; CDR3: CASSLGRSSYEQYF
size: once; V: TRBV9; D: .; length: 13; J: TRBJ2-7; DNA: TGTGCCAGCAGCCCTGCCCGACTAGGCGAGCAGTACTTC; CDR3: CASSPARLGEQYF
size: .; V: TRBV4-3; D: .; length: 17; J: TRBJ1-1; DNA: TGCGCCAGCAGCCAAGATCAGGGGCGGATGTGGATCACTGAAGCTTTCTTT; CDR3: CASSQDQGRMWITEAFF
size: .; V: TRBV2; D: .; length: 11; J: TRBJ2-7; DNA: TGTGCCACAGACAGCCCCCGCGAGCAGTACTTC; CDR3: CATDSPREQYF
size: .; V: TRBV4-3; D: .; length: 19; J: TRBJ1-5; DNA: TGCGCCAGCAGCCAATCACCCCGCGGACCCGAAAGTCCTAATCAGCCCCAGCATTTT; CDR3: CASSQSPRGPESPNQPQHF
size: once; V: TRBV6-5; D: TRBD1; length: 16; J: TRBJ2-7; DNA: TGTGCCAGCAGTTCCCCGACAGGGGCCAACTCCTACGAGCAGTACTTC; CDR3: CASSSPTGANSYEQYF
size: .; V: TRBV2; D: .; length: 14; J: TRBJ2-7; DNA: TGTGCCAGCAGTCCCGAACTTACAAACTACGAGCAGTACTTC; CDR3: CASSPELTNYEQYF
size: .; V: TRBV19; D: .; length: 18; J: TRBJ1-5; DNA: TGTGCCAGTAGTCCCGTTCATTGGGGGGAAGGAAGCAATCAGCCCCAGCATTTT; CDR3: CASSPVHWGEGSNQPQHF
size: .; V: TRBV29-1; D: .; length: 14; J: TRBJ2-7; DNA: TGCAGCGTTGGGGGACGAGGAAGCTCCTACGAGCAGTACTTC; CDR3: CSVGGRGSSYEQYF
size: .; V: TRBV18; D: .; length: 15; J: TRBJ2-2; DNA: TGTGCCAGCTCACCTCAGGACTCGAACACCGGGGAGCTGTTTTTT; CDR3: CASSPQDSNTGELFF
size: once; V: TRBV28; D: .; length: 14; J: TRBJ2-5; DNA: TGTGCCAGCAGTGGTGGGGGAGAACAAGAGACCCAGTACTTC; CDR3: CASSGGGEQETQYF
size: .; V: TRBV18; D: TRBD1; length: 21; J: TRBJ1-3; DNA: TGTGCCAGCTCACCGACCTATTATCTCGTCCCGGGACAGGTTTCTGGAAACACCATATATTTT; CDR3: CASSPTYYLVPGQVSGNTIYF
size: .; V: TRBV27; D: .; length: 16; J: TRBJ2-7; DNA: TGTGCCAGCAGTTTATCGTATGGCGCCAGAACCTACGAGCAGTACTTC; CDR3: CASSLSYGARTYEQYF
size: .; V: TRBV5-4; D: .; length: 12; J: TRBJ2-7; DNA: TGTGCCAGCAGCTTGGGGGTACGGGAGCAGTACTTC; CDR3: CASSLGVREQYF
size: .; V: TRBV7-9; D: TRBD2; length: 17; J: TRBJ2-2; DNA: TGTGCCAGCAGCCCTCGGACTAGCGCCCAAAACACCGGGGAGCTGTTTTTT; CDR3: CASSPRTSAQNTGELFF